This entry lists 2 T cell receptor beta chains sequenced from one sample in a study of T cell responses to AZD1222 COVID-19 vaccine. TCRdb's table, derived via immunoSEQ multiplex PCR, lists solely in-frame clones and lacks some. The table shows about 140,000 clones, with around nine tenths occurring only once. The sequencing used peripheral blood, collected on day 0 of AZD1222 vaccination. These TCRs come from an adult in good health.

The chain carries TRBV6-1 and TRBJ1-5, with D possibly TRBD1 on 5 matching bases. Germline-derived CDR1 and CDR2 are MNHNS and SASEGT. CDR3 length: 15 residues. With 2 bases removed from V and 0 bases from J, the gap between germline ends came to 8 bases. CDR3 bases: TGTGCCAGCAGTGAACAGGGAACTAGCAATCAGCCCCAGCATTTT. Translation gives CASSEQGTSNQPQHF.

This clone was detected only a few times. The CDR3 DNA follows: TGTGCCAGCAGCTATCAGGGCGCTGAAGCTTTCTTT. As protein: CASSYQGAEAFF. The chain carries TRBV5-6 and TRBJ1-1; tentative D call: TRBD1 (5 bases). Germline-derived CDR1 and CDR2 are SGHDT and YYEEEE. Deletions cut 3 bases from V and 6 bases from J, with 9 bases between. This CDR3 contains 12 residues.